The 28 T cell receptor beta chains given below trace back to one sample, sequenced in a study of beta chain features in type 1 diabetes. What was sequenced were expressed TCRB transcripts, since all of the isolated RNA had been reverse transcribed. Repertoires were generated with immunoSEQ multiplex PCR, while TCRdb's copy carries only in-frame clones and drops some. This sample carries under 50,000 clones, roughly half of them seen once, and the ten largest clones take 2% to 2.5%. The material sequenced was Tregs from blood. The receptor set was obtained from a woman aged 18-30 years in good health.

The genes are TRBV2 and TRBJ1-1, with 7 positions matching TRBD1. The CDR3 has 15 residues. J gave up 1 base and V 6 bases, and 8 bases lay outside the gene matches. From germline, CDR1 is SNHLY and CDR2 FYNNEI. The CDR3 sequence: CASSRQGKANTEAFF. In DNA, the CDR3 is TGTGCCAGCAGCCGACAGGGTAAGGCGAACACTGAAGCTTTCTTT.

This clone was seen more than once but under ten times. This sequence joins TRBV27 and TRBJ2-7; weak D call: TRBD1 (5 bases). The CDR3 contains 13 residues. Germline loops: CDR1 MNHEY, CDR2 SMNVEV (reference sequence). V lost 5 bases to trimming and J lost 10 bases, with 18 bases between them. Written as DNA, the CDR3 is TGTGCCAGCAGTCCGCAGCCTTGGGGCCAACAGTACTTC. This sequence encodes CASSPQPWGQQYF.

The chain combines TRBV5-4 with TRBJ2-1, with 8 bases that match TRBD1. The CDR3 length is 14 residues. V shed 3 bases, J shed 7 bases, and the junction held 6 bases outside the gene matches. Germline CDR1 SGHNT, CDR2 YYREEE (reference sequence). CDR3 bases: TGTGCCAGCAGCTCGACAGGGGCTGGAAATGAGCAGTTCTTC. This gives the protein CASSSTGAGNEQFF. The entire variable domain, with the rest obtained from reference TRBV5-4 and TRBJ2-1, is as follows: ETGVTQSPTHLIKTRGQQVTLRCSSQSGHNTVSWYQQALGQGPQFIFQYYREEENGRGNFPPRFSGLQFPNYSSELNVNALELDDSALYLCASSSTGAGNEQFFGPGTRLTVL.

This sequence joins TRBV7-3 and TRBJ2-4, with 9 nucleotides matching TRBD2. This CDR3 has 15 amino acids. Germline values: CDR1 SGHTA, CDR2 FQGTGA. The ends lost 2 bases at V and 6 bases at J; junction bases unmatched: 5. CDR3 amino acids: CASSLSSGAGNIQYF. The DNA for the CDR3 is TGTGCCAGCAGCTTATCTAGCGGGGCCGGAAACATTCAGTACTTC. The full variable domain, its missing parts supplied by reference TRBV7-3 and TRBJ2-4, is GAGVSQTPSNKVTEKGKYVELRCDPISGHTALYWYRQSLGQGPEFLIYFQGTGAADDSGLPNDRFFAVRPEGSVSTLKIQRTERGDSAVYLCASSLSSGAGNIQYFGAGTRLSVL.

The chain is built from TRBV28 and TRBJ2-7; 7 bases align to TRBD1. With V trimmed by 3 bases and J by 1 base, 9 bases remained unmatched. The germline gives CDR1 MDHEN, CDR2 SYDVKM. The CDR3 runs 16 residues. The CDR3 sequence: CASSFVRGRGSYEQYF. The CDR3 DNA is TGTGCCAGCAGTTTTGTTAGGGGGCGAGGTTCCTACGAGCAGTACTTC. Using reference TRBV28 and TRBJ2-7 for the parts outside the CDR3, the full variable domain is DVKVTQSSRYLVKRTGEKVFLECVQDMDHENMFWYRQDPGLGLRLIYFSYDVKMKEKGDIPEGYSVSREKKERFSLILESASTNQTSMYLCASSFVRGRGSYEQYFGPGTRLTVT.

The rearrangement links TRBV30 to TRBJ2-5; D perhaps matches TRBD1 (5 bases). Germline V CDR1 and CDR2: GTSNPN, SVGIG (reference sequence). The V gene lost 0 bases and the J gene lost 0 bases, with 17 bases spanning the gap. The CDR3 is 17 residues long. The CDR3 region has the DNA TGTGCCTGGAGTGTACTTTCGGGCAGGGCGTACCAAGAGACCCAGTACTTC. Protein sequence: CAWSVLSGRAYQETQYF.

This clone was found a few times. The CDR3 sequence: CSVVLQVGTLGRDTQYF. The CDR3 nucleotides read TGCAGCGTTGTCCTCCAAGTGGGGACCCTCGGGAGGGATACGCAGTATTTT. V gene TRBV29-1 combines with J gene TRBJ2-3; 7 bases agree with TRBD2. The junction had 19 bases not matched to a gene; V was cut back by 4 bases and J by 6 bases. This CDR3 has 17 residues. The germline V gene has CDR1 SQVTM and CDR2 ANQGSEA.

This clone was seen a few times. The same CDR3 arises from other DNA sequences in this sample as well. The CDR3 sequence is CASGLSGANVLTF. The CDR3 bases are TGTGCTAGTGGCCTTAGTGGGGCCAACGTCCTGACTTTC. V is TRBV12-5 and J is TRBJ2-6; the D is unclear. Germline V gene sequence: CDR1 LGHNT, CDR2 FRNRAP. V was cut by 6 bases and J by 3 bases, with 6 bases left in between. The CDR3 extends over 13 amino acids.

The chain couples TRBV30 to TRBJ2-3; TRBD1 aligns across 7 bases. From germline, CDR1 is GTSNPN and CDR2 SVGIG (reference sequence). This CDR3 region has 12 residues. The ends lost 5 bases at V and 7 bases at J; junction bases unmatched: 6. This chain's CDR3 is CAWEGGGYTQYF. The CDR3 coding sequence is TGTGCCTGGGAAGGGGGCGGGTATACGCAGTATTTT.

V gene TRBV7-2 combines with J gene TRBJ2-1; perhaps TRBD1 as D (6 bases). The germline V and J ends were trimmed by 1 base and 0 bases, with 7 bases remaining between them. The CDR3 loop spans 15 amino acids. Germline V gene sequence: CDR1 SGHTA, CDR2 FQGNSA. CDR3 sequence reads: CASSLVGASYNEQFF. The CDR3 DNA is TGTGCCAGCAGCTTAGTGGGGGCCTCCTACAATGAGCAGTTCTTC. The whole variable domain, filled in from reference TRBV7-2 and TRBJ2-1, reads GAGVSQSPSNKVTEKGKDVELRCDPISGHTALYWYRQSLGQGLEFLIYFQGNSAPDKSGLPSDRFSAERTGGSVSTLTIQRTQQEDSAVYLCASSLVGASYNEQFFGPGTRLTVL.

The chain couples TRBV18 to TRBJ2-1; 13 positions match TRBD2. The CDR3 extends over 15 amino acids. V lost 3 bases, J lost 12 bases, and 8 bases stayed unmatched. Looked up from germline, CDR1 is KGHSH and CDR2 is LQKENI. The CDR3 DNA reads as TGTGCCAGCTCACCCCCGGGACTAGCGGGAATAGCGCAGTTCTTC. It yields the protein CASSPPGLAGIAQFF.

This clone was counted only a few times. This chain joins TRBV28 and TRBJ2-3; no reliable D call. Germline CDR1 reads MDHEN; CDR2 reads SYDVKM. Trimming removed 5 bases at V and 5 bases at J, with 11 bases between. This CDR3 comprises 13 residues. CDR3 sequence reads: CASSLRSLDTQYF. DNA for the CDR3: TGTGCCAGCAGTCTTCGTAGTCTAGATACGCAGTATTTT. Drawing the rest from reference TRBV28 and TRBJ2-3, the complete variable domain is DVKVTQSSRYLVKRTGEKVFLECVQDMDHENMFWYRQDPGLGLRLIYFSYDVKMKEKGDIPEGYSVSREKKERFSLILESASTNQTSMYLCASSLRSLDTQYFGPGTRLTVL.

This clone has more than one count but fewer than ten. The CDR3 spells CARWQKTNNQPQHF. CDR3 DNA: TGTGCCAGGTGGCAGAAAACAAATAATCAGCCCCAGCATTTT. The chain carries TRBV19 and TRBJ1-5; no reliable D call. V gave up 9 bases and J gave up 4 bases, with 16 bases separating them. CDR3 length: 14 amino acids. Looked up from germline, CDR1 is LNHDA and CDR2 is SQIVND (reference sequence).

V is TRBV27 and J is TRBJ1-3; D not resolved. The V gene's germline CDR1 is MNHEY and CDR2 SMNVEV (reference sequence). This CDR3 is built from 14 residues. V lost 5 bases and J 2 bases, leaving 10 bases between the germline ends. CDR3 in amino acids: CASSSQFTGNTIYF. In nucleotides, the CDR3 is TGTGCCAGCAGTAGTCAGTTCACTGGAAACACCATATATTTT.

The genes are TRBV7-9 and TRBJ2-7; D uncertain. Trimming took 2 bases from V and 1 from J, leaving 12 bases between them. The CDR3 spans 15 residues. Per the germline V gene, CDR1 is SEHNR and CDR2 is FQNEAQ (reference sequence). The DNA of the CDR3 is TGTGCCAGCAGCTTATCCCTGACGGAGTCCTACGAGCAGTACTTC. It encodes CASSLSLTESYEQYF.

The chain uses TRBV7-9 and TRBJ2-1; TRBD2 matches at 9 bases. The germline V gene has CDR1 SEHNR and CDR2 FQNEAQ (reference sequence). CDR3 length: 19 amino acids. Trimming removed 4 bases from V and 0 bases from J; junction bases left unmatched: 13. CDR3 residues: CASSSPGLADISSYNEQFF. The CDR3 DNA sequence: TGTGCCAGCAGCTCCCCGGGACTAGCTGATATTAGCTCCTACAATGAGCAGTTCTTC.

The chain joins TRBV18 to TRBJ1-2; 7 nucleotides agree with TRBD1. Germline loops: CDR1 KGHSH, CDR2 LQKENI. Trimming at V came to 0 bases and at J to 8 bases, leaving 6 bases not matched to a gene. The CDR3 length is 14 residues. CDR3 protein: CASSPPEGAVGYTF. The CDR3 DNA reads as TGTGCCAGCTCACCACCGGAGGGGGCAGTGGGCTACACCTTC.

The rearrangement uses TRBV7-9 and TRBJ1-3, with D possibly matching TRBD1 (6 bases). Germline CDR1 and CDR2: SEHNR and FQNEAQ (reference sequence). The V end was cut by 0 bases, the J end by 0 bases, with 6 bases between. CDR3 size: 15 residues. The CDR3 sequence: CASSLAGASGNTIYF. The CDR3 coding sequence is TGTGCCAGCAGCTTAGCGGGGGCCTCTGGAAACACCATATATTTT.

CDR3 region: CASSLYSLAGYQTYYEQYF. The DNA of the CDR3 is TGTGCCAGCAGCTTATATAGTCTAGCGGGTTACCAGACTTACTACGAGCAGTACTTC. The chain joins TRBV7-2 to TRBJ2-7, with 8 nucleotides matching TRBD2. J was trimmed by 3 bases and V by 2 bases; bases with no gene match: 18. This CDR3 region has 19 residues. In germline, CDR1 is SGHTA, CDR2 FQGNSA.

A few counts support this clone. This sequence joins TRBV20-1 and TRBJ2-1, with D maybe TRBD1 (5 bases). V lost 8 bases and J lost 4, with 9 bases in between. This CDR3 region has 11 residues. Germline CDR1 and CDR2: DFQATT and SNEGSKA (reference sequence). In DNA, the CDR3 is TGCAGTTCGACAGATTACAATGAGCAGTTCTTC. Amino acids: CSSTDYNEQFF.

The chain links TRBV4-2 to TRBJ2-1; maybe TRBD1 (5 bases). The germline V gene encodes CDR1 LGHNA and CDR2 YNFKEQ. The length of the CDR3 is 16 residues. V lost 4 bases, J lost 0 bases, and 13 bases lay in between. The chain's CDR3 is CASSRKSDSSYNEQFF. CDR3 DNA sequence: TGTGCCAGCAGCCGAAAGAGCGACAGCTCCTACAATGAGCAGTTCTTC.

This chain uses TRBV2 with TRBJ2-7; TRBD1 aligns across 10 bases. Trimming removed 7 bases from V and 6 bases from J; junction bases left unmatched: 9. Per germline, CDR1 SNHLY and CDR2 FYNNEI. The CDR3 covers 14 residues. The CDR3 DNA follows: TGTGCCAGCATAAGGACAGGGGGAGGCTCCGAGCAGTACTTC. Its translation is CASIRTGGGSEQYF.

The chain combines TRBV6-5 with TRBJ2-7, with 7 bases aligning to TRBD1. Germline lookup yields CDR1 MNHEY and CDR2 SVGAGI. The ends lost 5 bases at V and 3 bases at J; junction bases unmatched: 7. CDR3 size: 14 residues. CDR3 bases: TGTGCCAGCAGTAATCGCAGGGGGTACTACGAGCAGTACTTC. It specifies CASSNRRGYYEQYF.

The chain has TRBV19 and TRBJ2-2; TRBD1 might be the D (6 bases). This CDR3 has 14 amino acids. Looked up from germline, CDR1 is LNHDA and CDR2 is SQIVND (reference sequence). V was clipped by 7 bases and J by 6 bases, with 15 bases between them. CDR3 coding DNA: TGTGCCAGTACCGGACAGTTCCGACCCGGGGAGCTGTTTTTT. It yields the protein CASTGQFRPGELFF.

This clone occurred a few times. The V call is TRBV29-1, the J call TRBJ1-4, with 8 nucleotides matching TRBD1. The trim removed 5 bases at V and 8 bases at J, leaving 7 bases unmatched. CDR1 is SQVTM, CDR2 ANQGSEA, per germline. The CDR3 totals 13 residues. This CDR3 reads CSVYQGAGEKLFF. CDR3 DNA sequence: TGCAGCGTTTATCAGGGGGCCGGCGAAAAACTGTTTTTT.

The chain employs TRBV18 and TRBJ2-1; 14 positions agree with TRBD2. V trimming: 1 base; J trimming: 8 bases; junction bases outside the gene matches: 16. From germline, CDR1 is KGHSH and CDR2 LQKENI. The CDR3 is 20 amino acids. The CDR3 sequence: CASSPQFPHKTSGRADEQFF. The CDR3 DNA sequence: TGTGCCAGCTCACCACAGTTCCCTCACAAGACTAGCGGGAGGGCCGATGAGCAGTTCTTC.

V usage is TRBV6-1 and J usage is TRBJ1-2, with unresolved D. The CDR3 has 14 amino acids. Trimming shortened V by 4 bases and J by 0 bases, and 9 bases separated the two germline ends. CDR1 and CDR2 (germline): MNHNS, SASEGT. CDR3: CASSVLGTNYGYTF. The CDR3 bases are TGTGCCAGCAGTGTACTAGGAACTAACTATGGCTACACCTTC.

This rearrangement joins TRBV18 to TRBJ2-6; the D gene is possibly TRBD1 (5 bases). The length of the CDR3 is 16 residues. Trimming stripped 3 bases from V and 0 bases from J, with 9 bases between. Germline CDR1 KGHSH, CDR2 LQKENI. The CDR3 loop is CASSPGQLSGANVLTF. CDR3 bases: TGTGCCAGCTCACCCGGACAACTCTCTGGGGCCAACGTCCTGACTTTC.